The rows below give T cell receptor beta chains drawn from one sample of a study of neurological immune-mediated disorders. One entry per CDR3 protein, called by TCRdb with MiXCR from the 5' RACE reads. The sample holds about 81,000 distinct CDR3 sequences; around 4.7% are singletons and the top ten take 4.5% to 6%. Sequencing was performed on PBMCs. The receptors here all came from a woman between 55 and 75 years old with multiple sclerosis. CDR3s include the opening cysteine and the closing phenylalanine or tryptophan. Fields, in order: V gene, clone size, J gene, D gene, CDR3 protein, CDR3 DNA. A D gene is named only where the DNA matches it firmly. Not all rows give a size; the values are once, few, many and, for expanded clones, a class.

V: TRBV20-1
size: many
J: TRBJ1-3
D: .
CDR3: CSARIQQTISSGNTIYF
DNA: TGCAGTGCTAGAATCCAACAGACGATAAGCTCTGGAAACACCATATATTTT

V: TRBV29-1
size: many
J: TRBJ1-2
D: TRBD1
CDR3: CSVGEGQGSGYTF
DNA: TGCAGCGTTGGAGAGGGACAGGGAAGTGGCTACACCTTC

V: TRBV5-1
size: many
J: TRBJ2-5
D: .
CDR3: CASSLASTEETQYF
DNA: TGCGCCAGCAGCTTGGCCTCGACCGAAGAGACCCAGTACTTC

V: TRBV29-1
size: many
J: TRBJ1-2
D: .
CDR3: CSVEWGVPPYGYTF
DNA: TGCAGCGTTGAGTGGGGTGTGCCCCCTTATGGCTACACCTTC

V: TRBV6-1
size: many
J: TRBJ2-5
D: .
CDR3: CASSESGETQYF
DNA: TGTGCCAGCAGTGAATCGGGAGAGACCCAGTACTTC

V: TRBV4-1
size: many
J: TRBJ1-1
D: TRBD1
CDR3: CASSQGGQGGNFEAFF
DNA: TGCGCCAGCAGCCAAGGGGGACAGGGAGGGAACTTTGAAGCTTTCTTT

V: TRBV2
size: many
J: TRBJ2-7
D: .
CDR3: CASSEGLYEQYF
DNA: TGTGCCAGCAGTGAGGGCCTTTACGAGCAGTACTTC

V: TRBV7-8
size: many
J: TRBJ2-2
D: TRBD1
CDR3: CASSGSQGVTGELFF
DNA: TGTGCCAGCAGCGGGTCGCAGGGGGTCACCGGGGAGCTGTTTTTT

V: TRBV20-1
size: many
J: TRBJ1-2
D: .
CDR3: CSASRRVTNYGYTF
DNA: TGCAGTGCTAGTCGCAGGGTAACTAACTATGGCTACACCTTC

V: TRBV14
size: many
J: TRBJ2-3
D: .
CDR3: CASSQDLTDTQYF
DNA: TGTGCCAGCAGCCAAGATCTCACAGATACGCAGTATTTT

V: TRBV5-1
size: many
J: TRBJ2-1
D: TRBD2
CDR3: CASSLGAGARNEQFF
DNA: TGCGCCAGCAGCTTGGGAGCGGGGGCCCGTAATGAGCAGTTCTTC

V: TRBV5-1
size: many
J: TRBJ2-7
D: TRBD2
CDR3: CASSQGTSGGAFEQYF
DNA: TGCGCCAGCAGTCAAGGGACTAGCGGGGGGGCTTTCGAGCAGTACTTC

V: TRBV5-1
size: many
J: TRBJ1-2
D: .
CDR3: CASSFDSRSFGYGYTF
DNA: TGCGCCAGCAGCTTCGACAGCCGGTCCTTCGGGTATGGCTACACCTTC

V: TRBV5-1
size: many
J: TRBJ2-7
D: TRBD1
CDR3: CASRDGTGTAYEQYF
DNA: TGCGCCAGCAGGGATGGGACAGGGACCGCCTACGAGCAGTACTTC

V: TRBV3-1
size: many
J: TRBJ2-1
D: TRBD1
CDR3: CASSQIPTAGGYHNEQFF
DNA: TGTGCCAGCAGCCAAATCCCGACCGCAGGGGGATACCACAATGAGCAGTTCTTC

V: TRBV6-5
size: many
J: TRBJ1-1
D: .
CDR3: CASSYGPGTAEAFF
DNA: TGTGCCAGCAGTTACGGGCCCGGGACCGCTGAAGCTTTCTTT

V: TRBV20-1
size: many
J: TRBJ2-2
D: .
CDR3: CSARRQQLNTGELFF
DNA: TGCAGTGCGAGGCGACAGCAATTGAACACCGGGGAGCTGTTTTTT

V: TRBV7-2
size: many
J: TRBJ2-7
D: .
CDR3: CASSFHPSYEQYF
DNA: TGTGCCAGCAGCTTTCACCCCTCCTACGAGCAGTACTTC

V: TRBV5-1
size: many
J: TRBJ1-4
D: .
CDR3: CASTLGPTATNEKLFF
DNA: TGCGCCAGCACCCTAGGACCGACAGCAACTAATGAAAAACTGTTTTTT

V: TRBV7-9
size: many
J: TRBJ1-3
D: .
CDR3: CASSLVGDSGNTIYF
DNA: TGTGCCAGCAGCTTAGTGGGGGACTCTGGAAACACCATATATTTT

V: TRBV5-8
size: many
J: TRBJ2-7
D: .
CDR3: CASVHSSSNF
DNA: TGTGCCAGCGTCCACAGCAGCTCGAACTTC

V: TRBV11-2
size: .
J: TRBJ2-2
D: .
CDR3: CASSPGWGPTGELFF
DNA: TGTGCCAGCAGCCCAGGCTGGGGGCCCACCGGGGAGCTGTTTTTT

V: TRBV5-1
size: many
J: TRBJ2-1
D: TRBD2
CDR3: CASSLDPRTSGGADEQFF
DNA: TGCGCCAGCAGCTTGGACCCCCGGACTAGCGGGGGGGCTGATGAGCAGTTCTTC

V: TRBV4-1
size: many
J: TRBJ1-2
D: .
CDR3: CASSQDGTWGDGYTF
DNA: TGCGCCAGCAGCCAAGATGGAACCTGGGGGGACGGCTACACCTTC

V: TRBV6-1
size: many
J: TRBJ2-1
D: TRBD2
CDR3: CASSESSGDYNEQFF
DNA: TGTGCCAGCAGTGAGTCTAGCGGGGACTACAATGAGCAGTTCTTC

V: TRBV6-5
size: many
J: TRBJ2-7
D: .
CDR3: CASREPTGSSYEQYF
DNA: TGTGCCAGCAGGGAACCCACAGGGAGCTCCTACGAGCAGTACTTC

V: TRBV12-3/TRBV12-4
size: many
J: TRBJ1-1
D: .
CDR3: CASSLLLKGTAFF
DNA: TGTGCCAGCAGTTTACTTCTAAAAGGGACCGCTTTCTTT

V: TRBV6-2/TRBV6-3
size: many
J: TRBJ2-7
D: TRBD1
CDR3: CASSRTGTGDGEQYF
DNA: TGTGCCAGCAGTCGCACCGGGACAGGGGATGGCGAGCAGTACTTC

V: TRBV3-1
size: many
J: TRBJ2-1
D: TRBD2
CDR3: CASSHSGGAYTEQFF
DNA: TGTGCCAGCAGCCATAGCGGGGGGGCCTATACTGAGCAGTTCTTC

V: TRBV5-1
size: many
J: TRBJ2-4
D: .
CDR3: CASSSEVGLANIQYF
DNA: TGCGCCAGCAGCTCCGAGGTAGGGTTGGCGAACATTCAGTACTTC

V: TRBV5-1
size: few
J: TRBJ2-3
D: .
CDR3: CASSLGTPSTDTQYF
DNA: TGCGCCAGCAGCTTGGGGACTCCGAGCACAGATACGCAGTATTTT

V: TRBV5-5
size: many
J: TRBJ1-4
D: .
CDR3: CASSPGGPGEKLFF
DNA: TGTGCCAGCAGCCCGGGGGGGCCGGGAGAAAAACTGTTTTTT

V: TRBV5-1
size: many
J: TRBJ1-2
D: .
CDR3: CASSQQGYGYTF
DNA: TGCGCCAGCAGTCAACAAGGCTATGGCTACACCTTC

V: TRBV5-1
size: many
J: TRBJ1-1
D: .
CDR3: CASRTRINTEAFF
DNA: TGCGCCAGCAGGACCAGGATAAACACTGAAGCTTTCTTT

V: TRBV5-1
size: many
J: TRBJ2-1
D: .
CDR3: CASSLYTGLEQFF
DNA: TGCGCCAGCAGCCTATACACAGGACTCGAGCAGTTCTTC

V: TRBV20-1
size: many
J: TRBJ1-5
D: .
CDR3: CSKAGSGGEPQHF
DNA: TGCAGTAAAGCGGGATCGGGGGGAGAGCCCCAGCATTTT

V: TRBV29-1
size: many
J: TRBJ1-1
D: TRBD1
CDR3: CSVEDSQTGRAEAFF
DNA: TGCAGCGTTGAAGATAGCCAGACAGGGAGGGCTGAAGCTTTCTTT

V: TRBV11-2
size: many
J: TRBJ1-2
D: .
CDR3: CASSLVSQGGYGYTF
DNA: TGTGCCAGCAGCTTAGTCTCGCAGGGCGGGTATGGCTACACCTTC

V: TRBV4-1
size: many
J: TRBJ1-6
D: .
CDR3: CASSQDGGSNSPLHF
DNA: TGCGCCAGCAGCCAAGACGGGGGCTCTAATTCACCCCTCCACTTT

V: TRBV20-1
size: many
J: TRBJ2-1
D: TRBD2
CDR3: CSGNSGGLSYNEQFF
DNA: TGCAGTGGGAATAGCGGGGGCCTCTCCTACAATGAGCAGTTCTTC

V: TRBV11-3
size: many
J: TRBJ2-1
D: .
CDR3: CASSLLAEAEQFF
DNA: TGTGCCAGCAGCTTATTGGCGGAGGCAGAGCAGTTCTTC

V: TRBV5-1
size: many
J: TRBJ1-2
D: .
CDR3: CASSENSGTSGYTF
DNA: TGCGCCAGCAGCGAAAACTCCGGGACTTCTGGCTACACCTTC

V: TRBV20-1
size: many
J: TRBJ2-4
D: .
CDR3: CSARGGMSDIQYF
DNA: TGCAGTGCTAGAGGGGGCATGAGTGATATTCAGTACTTC

V: TRBV15
size: many
J: TRBJ2-2
D: TRBD1
CDR3: CATSRAGDRGGTGELFF
DNA: TGTGCCACCAGCAGAGCCGGGGACAGGGGAGGCACCGGGGAGCTGTTTTTT

V: TRBV5-1
size: many
J: TRBJ2-3
D: .
CDR3: CASSGGRGTDTQYF
DNA: TGCGCCAGCAGCGGTGGACGGGGCACAGATACGCAGTATTTT

V: TRBV5-1
size: many
J: TRBJ2-7
D: .
CDR3: CASSWQGGPYEQYF
DNA: TGCGCCAGCAGTTGGCAGGGGGGTCCCTACGAGCAGTACTTC

V: TRBV28
size: many
J: TRBJ2-1
D: TRBD2
CDR3: CASYRTSGDNEQFF
DNA: TGTGCCAGCTATCGGACTAGCGGGGACAATGAGCAGTTCTTC

V: TRBV6-4
size: .
J: TRBJ1-1
D: .
CDR3: CATKPGHANTEAFF
DNA: TGTGCCACCAAGCCGGGACACGCGAACACTGAAGCTTTCTTT

V: TRBV5-1
size: many
J: TRBJ1-4
D: .
CDR3: CASTAFDRPDEKLFF
DNA: TGCGCCAGCACCGCTTTCGACAGACCAGATGAAAAACTGTTTTTT

V: TRBV25-1
size: many
J: TRBJ2-5
D: TRBD2
CDR3: CASRGHSAGEETQYF
DNA: TGTGCCAGCAGGGGTCATAGCGCGGGGGAAGAGACCCAGTACTTC

V: TRBV6-5
size: many
J: TRBJ1-6
D: .
CDR3: CASNPDGRPNSPLHF
DNA: TGTGCCAGCAACCCTGACGGACGCCCTAATTCACCCCTCCACTTT

V: TRBV7-8
size: many
J: TRBJ1-4
D: .
CDR3: CASLQGNRATNEKLFF
DNA: TGTGCCAGCCTTCAGGGGAATCGGGCAACTAATGAAAAACTGTTTTTT

V: TRBV5-1
size: many
J: TRBJ1-6
D: TRBD1
CDR3: CASSLDRGRRPLHF
DNA: TGCGCCAGCAGCTTGGACAGGGGGCGTCGTCCCCTCCACTTT

V: TRBV27
size: many
J: TRBJ1-5
D: .
CDR3: CASSPTKNQPQHF
DNA: TGTGCCAGCAGTCCGACAAAGAATCAGCCCCAGCATTTT

V: TRBV28
size: many
J: TRBJ2-7
D: .
CDR3: CASSSAPSYEQYF
DNA: TGTGCCAGCAGTTCGGCCCCCTCCTACGAGCAGTACTTC